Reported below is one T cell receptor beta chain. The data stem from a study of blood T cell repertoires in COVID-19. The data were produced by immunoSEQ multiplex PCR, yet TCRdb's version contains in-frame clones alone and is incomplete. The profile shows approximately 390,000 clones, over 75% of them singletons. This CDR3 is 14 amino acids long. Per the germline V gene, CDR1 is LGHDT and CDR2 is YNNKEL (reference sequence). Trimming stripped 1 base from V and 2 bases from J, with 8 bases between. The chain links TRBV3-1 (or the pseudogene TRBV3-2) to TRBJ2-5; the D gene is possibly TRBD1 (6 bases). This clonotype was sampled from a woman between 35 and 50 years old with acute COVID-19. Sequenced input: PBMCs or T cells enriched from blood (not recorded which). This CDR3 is CASSQGGHQETQYF. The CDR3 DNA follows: TGTGCCAGCAGCCAAGGGGGACATCAAGAGACCCAGTACTTC.